One and the same sample provided the 4 T cell receptor beta chains below, sequenced in a study of control samples from healthy donors and cancer patients. Repertoires were generated with immunoSEQ multiplex PCR, while TCRdb's copy carries only in-frame clones and drops some. This repertoire shows over 150,000 clones, under 95% found once; its top ten account for about 1.4%. Sample: blood. The receptors stem from a woman aged 18-35 years in good health.

The table lists this clone with a count of one. The chain has TRBV7-9 and TRBJ1-1; no clear D gene. The V gene's germline CDR1 is SEHNR and CDR2 FQNEAQ (reference sequence). Trimming left V 7 bases short and J 2 bases short, with 11 bases between. The CDR3 has 13 residues. In DNA form, the CDR3 reads TGTGCCAGCACCCTTGCTTATAACACTGAAGCTTTCTTT. It yields the protein CASTLAYNTEAFF.

This clone was counted a single time. This chain connects TRBV6-1 to TRBJ2-7; 7 nucleotides match TRBD1. CDR3 length equals 14 residues. With V trimmed by 2 bases and J by 3 bases, 4 bases remained unmatched. Germline-derived CDR1 and CDR2 are MNHNS and SASEGT. This chain's CDR3 is CASSETGTVYEQYF. The CDR3 region has the DNA TGTGCCAGCAGTGAAACCGGGACAGTCTACGAGCAGTACTTC.

J is TRBJ1-4 and V is TRBV6-5; D unresolved. The V end lost 10 bases, the J end lost 8 bases, and 20 bases lay between the germline ends. This CDR3 contains 14 residues. Germline-derived CDR1 and CDR2 are MNHEY and SVGAGI. The chain's CDR3 is CATKGGPRKEKLFF. The CDR3 region has the DNA TGTGCCACCAAGGGCGGACCGCGAAAGGAAAAACTGTTTTTT.

The gene calls are TRBV4-1 and TRBJ1-2; 7 bases are shared with TRBD1. V was clipped by 3 bases and J by 6 bases; unmatched bases: 7. The CDR3 is 14 amino acids. Germline V gene data show CDR1 as MGHRA and CDR2 as YSYEKL. The CDR3 sequence is CASSHLLTGDGYTF. CDR3 bases: TGCGCCAGCAGCCACCTCCTTACAGGGGATGGCTACACCTTC.